The 21 T cell receptor beta chains presented below share a single source sample, sequenced in a study of T cell responses to AZD1222 COVID-19 vaccine. Profiled with immunoSEQ multiplex PCR; TCRdb holds only in-frame clones, not every one. This sample has roughly 100,000 clones; 85% to 90% occur once, and the top ten carry around 10%. The sequencing used peripheral blood, collected on day 0 of AZD1222 vaccination. The receptors originated from an adult in good health.

V and J are TRBV30 and TRBJ1-2; D possibly corresponds to TRBD1 (5 bases). There are 12 residues in the CDR3. Germline loops: CDR1 GTSNPN, CDR2 SVGIG (reference sequence). V lost 0 bases and J 8 bases, leaving 10 bases between the germline ends. Here the CDR3 reads CAWSVSWGGYTF. CDR3 DNA sequence: TGTGCCTGGAGTGTATCGTGGGGGGGCTACACCTTC. Full variable domain (outside the CDR3, taken from reference TRBV30 and TRBJ1-2): SQTIHQWPATLVQPVGSPLSLECTVEGTSNPNLYWYRQAAGRGLQLLFYSVGIGQISSEVPQNLSASRPQDRQFILSSKKLLLSDSGFYLCAWSVSWGGYTFGSGTRLTVV.

The J gene is TRBJ2-2, the V gene TRBV29-1; 11 nucleotides match TRBD2. Germline trimming cut 6 bases from V and 5 bases from J; bases unmatched to any gene: 8. CDR1 is SQVTM and CDR2 is ANQGSEA in the germline V gene. This CDR3 spans 15 amino acids. This CDR3 reads CSVGLAGQTTGELFF. The CDR3 DNA is TGCAGCGTCGGACTAGCGGGTCAGACTACCGGGGAGCTGTTTTTT.

The genes are TRBV28 and TRBJ1-6, with 8 bases matching TRBD1. CDR1 and CDR2 (germline): MDHEN, SYDVKM. J was trimmed by 8 bases and V by 5 bases; bases with no gene match: 8. This CDR3 comprises 15 residues. DNA for the CDR3: TGTGCCAGCAGTCCGGGACAGGAAGCTTATTCACCCCTCCACTTT. Protein sequence: CASSPGQEAYSPLHF.

V gene TRBV5-1 combines with J gene TRBJ1-6; 9 nucleotides line up with TRBD1. CDR1 is SGHRS and CDR2 is YFSETQ in the germline V gene. CDR3 length equals 14 residues. Losses at the gene ends were 4 bases for V and 12 bases for J; bases not matched to a gene: 8. The CDR3 loop reads CASSPRDRDRPLHF. The CDR3, as DNA: TGCGCCAGCAGCCCTCGGGACAGGGATCGACCCCTCCACTTT.

The CDR3 DNA sequence: TGTGCCAGCAGCCAAAGCAGGGTTGGAAGCACAGATACGCAGTATTTT. Amino acid sequence: CASSQSRVGSTDTQYF. The rearrangement joins TRBV4-2 to TRBJ2-3; D might be TRBD1 (5 bases). Germline V gene sequence: CDR1 LGHNA, CDR2 YNFKEQ. V was trimmed by 2 bases and J by 0 bases, leaving 12 bases between them. This CDR3 is built from 16 residues.

The gene calls are TRBV15 and TRBJ2-4; D not certain. This CDR3 spans 14 amino acids. The germline V gene has CDR1 LNHNV and CDR2 YYDKDF (reference sequence). Trimming removed 0 bases from V and 8 bases from J, with 11 bases in between. The CDR3 DNA is TGTGCCACCAGCAGAGATGTCGAGGTGGACATTCAGTACTTC. This sequence encodes CATSRDVEVDIQYF.

The chain joins TRBV19 to TRBJ1-1; 7 nucleotides agree with TRBD1. With V trimmed by 3 bases and J by 2 bases, 21 bases remained unmatched. There are 20 residues in the CDR3. CDR1 is LNHDA and CDR2 is SQIVND in the germline V gene (reference sequence). This chain's CDR3 is CASSIRTIGKTGLTNTEAFF. The CDR3 DNA reads TGTGCCAGTAGTATTCGGACGATAGGCAAGACAGGGCTAACAAACACTGAAGCTTTCTTT.

The chain has TRBV28 and TRBJ2-1, with D unclear. The CDR3 covers 14 residues. Trimming pared 6 bases from V and 0 bases from J, leaving 9 bases between. The germline V gene has CDR1 MDHEN and CDR2 SYDVKM. CDR3 coding DNA: TGTGCCAGCAGAGGTCAAGACTCCTACAATGAGCAGTTCTTC. Translation: CASRGQDSYNEQFF.

V and J are TRBV3-1 (or the pseudogene TRBV3-2) and TRBJ2-7, with 7 bases that match TRBD2. This CDR3 region has 12 residues. Germline CDR1 reads LGHDT; CDR2 reads YNNKEL (reference sequence). The V and J ends lost 3 bases and 7 bases, in that order; junction bases with no gene match: 3. The CDR3 loop is CASSQGGGEQYF. CDR3 coding DNA: TGTGCCAGCAGCCAGGGCGGGGGTGAGCAGTACTTC.

This clone occurred once. This chain uses TRBV5-1 with TRBJ2-3; D is perhaps TRBD2 (6 bases). The CDR3 runs 14 residues. Germline V lookup: CDR1 SGHRS, CDR2 YFSETQ. Trimming took 4 bases from V and 0 from J, leaving 9 bases between them. CDR3 protein: CASSGSGSTDTQYF. CDR3 DNA sequence: TGCGCCAGCAGCGGTAGCGGAAGCACAGATACGCAGTATTTT. Together with reference TRBV5-1 and TRBJ2-3, the CDR3 gives the full variable domain: KAGVTQTPRYLIKTRGQQVTLSCSPISGHRSVSWYQQTPGQGLQFLFEYFSETQRNKGNFPGRFSGRQFSNSRSEMNVSTLELGDSALYLCASSGSGSTDTQYFGPGTRLTVL.

The chain joins TRBV7-2 to TRBJ2-5, with D possibly TRBD1 on 7 matching bases. Trimming took off 4 bases at V and 7 bases at J, with 22 bases between the two ends. Germline CDR1 and CDR2: SGHTA and FQGNSA. The CDR3 sequence is 16 residues long. This CDR3 is CASSSGGGPRARTQYF. DNA of the CDR3: TGTGCCAGCAGCTCAGGGGGAGGACCGCGGGCGAGGACCCAGTACTTC.

The rearrangement joins TRBV7-8 to TRBJ1-6; perhaps TRBD1 as D (6 bases). The CDR3 loop spans 17 amino acids. V was trimmed by 0 bases and J by 7 bases, leaving 16 bases between them. Germline CDR1 is SGHVS and CDR2 is FQNEAQ. In DNA, the CDR3 is TGTGCCAGCAGCTTAGCGCCAGGACAGCTGATAAATTCACCCCTCCACTTT. Translated: CASSLAPGQLINSPLHF.

The chain employs TRBV4-2 and TRBJ2-1; TRBD2 aligns across 7 bases. The ends lost 1 base at V and 7 bases at J; junction bases unmatched: 10. The CDR3 is 16 residues long. Germline V lookup: CDR1 LGHNA, CDR2 YNFKEQ. CDR3 loop: CASSQVISGRVNEQFF. CDR3 nucleotide sequence: TGTGCCAGCAGCCAAGTTATTAGTGGGAGGGTAAATGAGCAGTTCTTC.

This clone was seen once. The J gene is TRBJ1-5, the V gene TRBV28, with D perhaps matching TRBD1 (6 bases). The V gene's germline CDR1 is MDHEN and CDR2 SYDVKM. Deletions cut 6 bases from V and 2 bases from J, with 11 bases between. CDR3 length equals 14 residues. CDR3 coding DNA: TGTGCCAGCAGAATAGGGGGGGGCAATCAGCCCCAGCATTTT. Encoded protein: CASRIGGGNQPQHF.

V and J are TRBV11-2 and TRBJ2-5; 7 bases agree with TRBD2. The CDR3 consists of 17 residues. V trimming: 1 base; J trimming: 1 base; junction bases outside the gene matches: 9. The germline V gene encodes CDR1 SGHAT and CDR2 FQNNGV. CDR3 region: CASSLGIRASGQETQYF. The CDR3 coding sequence is TGTGCCAGCAGCTTAGGGATTCGGGCTAGCGGCCAAGAGACCCAGTACTTC.

The rearrangement uses TRBV15 and TRBJ2-4; no reliable D call. CDR1 is LNHNV and CDR2 is YYDKDF in the germline V gene (reference sequence). Trimming stripped 0 bases from V and 1 base from J, with 7 bases between. The CDR3 runs to 15 residues. The CDR3 is CATSREVGAKNIQYF. DNA of the CDR3: TGTGCCACCAGCAGAGAAGTGGGGGCCAAAAACATTCAGTACTTC.

The chain links TRBV14 to TRBJ2-3; 7 bases fit TRBD1. Germline assignment: CDR1 SGHDN and CDR2 FVKESK. The CDR3 has 16 residues. J was trimmed by 7 bases and V by 1 base; bases with no gene match: 11. CDR3 region: CASSQVLQGIHHTQYF. DNA for the CDR3: TGTGCCAGCAGCCAAGTTCTACAGGGGATCCATCATACGCAGTATTTT.

The J gene is TRBJ2-1, the V gene TRBV19, with 7 bases matching TRBD1. Germline V gene sequence: CDR1 LNHDA, CDR2 SQIVND (reference sequence). After removal of 7 bases from V and 7 bases from J, the junction contained 13 bases not matched to a gene. There are 15 residues in the CDR3. The CDR3 is CASTEQGFFSNEQFF. CDR3 nucleotide sequence: TGTGCCAGTACCGAACAGGGGTTTTTTTCAAATGAGCAGTTCTTC.

The J gene is TRBJ2-1, the V gene TRBV5-1; 7 nucleotides match TRBD2. The germline V gene has CDR1 SGHRS and CDR2 YFSETQ. V was pared by 4 bases and J by 1 base, with 14 bases of the junction left unmatched. The CDR3 is 18 amino acids. CDR3 sequence (DNA): TGCGCCAGCAGCAAGAGAGTAGCTGGCGGGAGTTCCTACAATGAGCAGTTCTTC. It translates to CASSKRVAGGSSYNEQFF.

The gene calls are TRBV4-1 and TRBJ1-6, with 7 positions matching TRBD1. V gave up 2 bases and J gave up 9 bases; unmatched junction bases: 4. The CDR3 covers 14 residues. The germline V gene has CDR1 MGHRA and CDR2 YSYEKL. CDR3 loop: CASSQTRQGSPLHF. CDR3 in DNA: TGCGCCAGCAGCCAAACTCGACAGGGTTCACCCCTCCACTTT.

The DNA of the CDR3 is TGTGCCAGCAGTGGCCCCACAGGGTTAGATACGCAGTATTTT. Translation: CASSGPTGLDTQYF. The chain links TRBV28 to TRBJ2-3, with D tentatively TRBD1 (6 bases). The CDR3 consists of 14 residues. The V gene's germline CDR1 is MDHEN and CDR2 SYDVKM. Trimming shortened V by 5 bases and J by 5 bases, and 14 bases separated the two germline ends.